A single sample is the source of the 5 T cell receptor beta chains below, sequenced in a study of cytomegalovirus exposure and HLA in healthy donors. Primers for the PCR totalled 60 Vbeta and 13 Jbeta. Only in-frame clones appear in the TCRdb table, and some are missing; sequencing was by immunoSEQ multiplex PCR. Here the sample spans about 84,000 clones, 55% to 65% being singletons. The material sequenced was PBMCs. The receptors come from a middle-aged woman in good health and CMV-seropositive.

This clone was seen only once. V usage is TRBV11-1 and J usage is TRBJ2-7; possible D gene TRBD1, 6 bases. This CDR3 is built from 16 residues. CDR1 and CDR2 (germline): SGHAT, FQDESV (reference sequence). The ends were cut back, 4 bases at V and 2 bases at J, with 18 bases in the middle. CDR3 sequence reads: CASSSTGYLLTYEQYF. For the CDR3, the DNA is TGTGCCAGCAGCTCGACAGGCTACCTCCTCACCTACGAGCAGTACTTC.

This clone was observed a handful of times. For the CDR3, the DNA is TGTGCCAGCAGCCAGCGCTATGGCTACACCTTC. The encoded protein is CASSQRYGYTF. V is TRBV11-2 and J is TRBJ1-2; D not certain. Germline CDR1 is SGHAT and CDR2 is FQNNGV. CDR3 length: 11 amino acids. V lost 5 bases and J lost 4, with 5 bases in between.

The sample holds many counts of this clone. The chain carries TRBV27 and TRBJ1-1, with no clear D. This CDR3 has 14 amino acids. From germline, CDR1 is MNHEY and CDR2 SMNVEV (reference sequence). Trimming cost V 5 bases and J 1 base, with 11 bases left between them. The CDR3 region is CASSPLTENTEAFF. In DNA form, the CDR3 reads TGTGCCAGCAGTCCCCTAACAGAGAACACTGAAGCTTTCTTT.

This chain uses TRBV7-9 with TRBJ2-1, with 12 bases identical to TRBD2. Germline assignment: CDR1 SEHNR and CDR2 FQNEAQ (reference sequence). Trimming at V came to 5 bases and at J to 9 bases, leaving 5 bases not matched to a gene. The CDR3 totals 14 residues. The CDR3 is CASSRLAGEGEQFF. In DNA, the CDR3 is TGTGCCAGCAGCCGACTAGCGGGAGAGGGTGAGCAGTTCTTC.

The chain carries TRBV30 and TRBJ2-5; D is uncertain. In germline, CDR1 is GTSNPN, CDR2 SVGIG (reference sequence). Trimming removed 2 bases from V and 1 base from J, with 8 bases in between. The CDR3 extends over 13 amino acids. This chain's CDR3 is CAWSFPGQETQYF. CDR3 nucleotide sequence: TGTGCCTGGAGTTTTCCGGGCCAAGAGACCCAGTACTTC.